The clone carrying this T cell receptor (beta chain) is a singleton in its sample. CDR3 length equals 15 residues. V dropped 2 bases and J dropped 5; count of bases not matched to a gene: 5. Germline V gives CDR1 SGHRS, CDR2 YFSETQ. These data come from a study of cytomegalovirus exposure and HLA in healthy donors. PCR primers comprised 60 Vbeta and 13 Jbeta primers. Measured with immunoSEQ multiplex PCR; TCRdb has only the in-frame clones, and not every one. Of over 150,000 clones listed, approximately 83% were seen once; the top ten hold more than 1%. Those who donated were healthy bone marrow donors. Unrecorded immune exposure was likely among donors, who were nominally healthy when sampled.

The V gene is TRBV5-1, the J gene TRBJ2-5; 11 bases are a match to TRBD2. Sequenced input: PBMCs. This TCR derives from a boy between 2 and 15 years old in good health and CMV-seronegative. CDR3 amino acids: CASSFSGRALETQYF. In nucleotides, the CDR3 is TGCGCCAGCAGCTTTAGCGGGAGGGCCCTTGAGACCCAGTACTTC.